The 20 T cell receptor beta chains below were found in one sample sequenced in a study of lymphopenia after photon versus proton radiotherapy. Generated by immunoSEQ multiplex PCR, the TCRdb table keeps only in-frame clones and is missing some. The sample carries some 25,000 clones, 87% recorded once. The sample consisted of peripheral blood, taken from a patient treated with photon-based radiotherapy. The source is a man aged 50-60 years with gastric cancer.

V and J are TRBV6-5 and TRBJ1-6; 9 positions match TRBD1. CDR1 is MNHEY and CDR2 is SVGAGI in the germline V gene. CDR3 length: 15 amino acids. J gave up 6 bases and V 6 bases, and 6 bases lay outside the gene matches. Here the CDR3 reads CASRTGQGFNSPLHF. In DNA, the CDR3 is TGTGCCAGCAGGACGGGACAGGGTTTTAATTCACCCCTCCACTTT.

The V gene is TRBV6-5, the J gene TRBJ2-1; D ambiguous. V was clipped by 5 bases and J by 6 bases, with 17 bases between them. The CDR3 length is 15 residues. Germline V gives CDR1 MNHEY, CDR2 SVGAGI. The CDR3, as DNA: TGTGCCAGCAGTCCATCAATGGACGGCGCCAATGAGCAGTTCTTC. Its translation: CASSPSMDGANEQFF.

This sequence joins TRBV7-8 and TRBJ1-1, with 7 bases matching TRBD1. The CDR3 length is 14 residues. V lost 6 bases to trimming and J lost 1 base; unmatched junction nucleotides: 5. CDR1 is SGHVS and CDR2 is FQNEAQ in the germline V gene. The CDR3 loop reads CASRSGTANTEAFF. The CDR3, as DNA: TGTGCCAGCAGATCTGGGACAGCGAACACTGAAGCTTTCTTT.

The chain joins TRBV29-1 to TRBJ2-1; perhaps TRBD2 as D (6 bases). The germline V gene encodes CDR1 SQVTM and CDR2 ANQGSEA. The CDR3 totals 12 residues. Trimming took 6 bases from V and 16 from J, leaving 22 bases between them. In DNA, the CDR3 is TGCAGCGTGCCCCGGGGGACGGAGGGCCGATTCTTC. This sequence encodes CSVPRGTEGRFF.

The V and J genes are TRBV5-1 and TRBJ2-7; D call uncertain. CDR1 and CDR2 (germline): SGHRS, YFSETQ. Trimming left V 6 bases short and J 5 bases short, with 21 bases between. This CDR3 is 15 amino acids long. The CDR3 reads CASTPLCRGNNEQYV. In DNA form, the CDR3 reads TGCGCCAGCACCCCGCTTTGTCGAGGAAATAACGAGCAGTACGTC.

This clone was detected only a few times. The chain has TRBV23-1 and TRBJ2-7; D remains ambiguous. TRBV23-1 is filed as an ORF, its function uncertain. The CDR3 is made up of 13 amino acids. Trimming stripped 3 bases from V and 7 bases from J, with 13 bases between. CDR3 bases: TGCGCCAGCAGTCATAGCACGACTTGGGAGCAGTACGTC. Residues: CASSHSTTWEQYV.

The rearrangement links TRBV6-1 to TRBJ2-7; D remains unclear. Germline lookup yields CDR1 MNHNS and CDR2 SASEGT. The CDR3 loop spans 14 amino acids. V was pared by 6 bases and J by 0 bases, with 12 bases between. CDR3 bases: TGTGCCAGCAGCGCGACACAGAGCTCCTACGAGCAGTACTTC. Encoded protein: CASSATQSSYEQYF.

The gene calls are TRBV10-3 and TRBJ2-5, with 8 bases that match TRBD2. Per germline, CDR1 ENHRY and CDR2 SYGVKD. V was clipped by 2 bases and J by 2 bases; unmatched bases: 4. The CDR3 is 15 amino acids. The CDR3 is CAISEGTRPQETQYF. CDR3 DNA: TGTGCCATCAGTGAGGGGACTAGACCGCAAGAGACCCAGTACTTC.

This clone was recorded only once. V usage is TRBV7-2 and J usage is TRBJ1-5, with a weak D call TRBD1 (5 bases). Between the trimmed V and J ends, which lost 8 bases and 4 bases, there was a span of 12 bases. Germline V lookup: CDR1 SGHTA, CDR2 FQGNSA. The CDR3 is made up of 13 amino acids. The CDR3 DNA follows: TGTGCCAGCTCCGGGACGGCTAATCAGCCCCAGCATTTT. Translated: CASSGTANQPQHF.

The chain uses TRBV11-2 and TRBJ2-1; D possibly uses TRBD1 or TRBD2 (6 bases each). Trimming took off 5 bases at V and 4 bases at J, with 15 bases between the two ends. There are 15 residues in the CDR3. The germline gives CDR1 SGHAT, CDR2 FQNNGV. CDR3 sequence reads: CASSPRGPRYNEQFF. CDR3 DNA: TGTGCCAGCAGCCCCCGGGGGCCCCGTTACAATGAGCAGTTCTTC. Variable domain in full (rest from reference TRBV11-2 and TRBJ2-1): EAGVAQSPRYKIIEKRQSVAFWCNPISGHATLYWYQQILGQGPKLLIQFQNNGVVDDSQLPKDRFSAERLKGVDSTLKIQPAKLEDSAVYLCASSPRGPRYNEQFFGPGTRLTVL.

CDR3 sequence reads: CAISDVPGQGNTIYF. Written as DNA, the CDR3 is TGTGCCATCAGTGATGTCCCGGGACAGGGAAACACCATATATTTT. The V and J genes are TRBV10-3 and TRBJ1-3; TRBD1 aligns across 7 bases. CDR3 length: 15 amino acids. Germline loops: CDR1 ENHRY, CDR2 SYGVKD. V lost 3 bases to trimming and J lost 4 bases; unmatched junction nucleotides: 6.

The V and J genes are TRBV4-1 and TRBJ2-3; TRBD1 or TRBD2 may be the D gene (5 bases each). From germline, CDR1 is MGHRA and CDR2 YSYEKL. CDR3 size: 18 residues. Between the trimmed V and J ends, which lost 0 bases and 2 bases, there was a span of 18 bases. The CDR3 sequence: CASSQDFQPGAITDTQYF. In nucleotides, the CDR3 is TGCGCCAGCAGCCAAGATTTTCAGCCCGGGGCAATCACAGATACGCAGTATTTT.

This rearrangement joins TRBV28 to TRBJ2-2; 7 bases align to TRBD1. Looked up from germline, CDR1 is MDHEN and CDR2 is SYDVKM. V shed 6 bases and J 5 bases; nucleotides not matched to a gene: 3. This CDR3 region has 13 residues. CDR3 DNA: TGTGCCAGCAGGACAGGGTCAACCGGGGAGCTGTTTTTT. Translating gives CASRTGSTGELFF.

V and J are TRBV6-1 and TRBJ2-1; 8 bases agree with TRBD2. The CDR3 extends over 16 amino acids. V lost 4 bases, J lost 6 bases, and 11 bases stayed unmatched. Germline CDR1 and CDR2: MNHNS and SASEGT. The CDR3 reads CASSGSIAGTINEQFF. In nucleotides, the CDR3 is TGTGCCAGCAGTGGGTCAATAGCGGGGACTATCAATGAGCAGTTCTTC.

V and J are TRBV21-1 and TRBJ2-7. TRBV21-1 is tagged as a pseudogene. This CDR3 contains 13 residues. The DNA for the CDR3 is TGTGCCAGCAGCAAAAAAAAATCCTACGAGCAGTACGTC. Its translation: CASSKKKSYEQYV.

This chain joins TRBV9 and TRBJ2-1, with a weak D call TRBD1 (6 bases). The CDR3 extends over 14 amino acids. V was cut by 5 bases and J by 7 bases, with 16 bases left in between. Germline V gene lookup returns CDR1 SGDLS and CDR2 YYNGEE. The CDR3 reads CASSQQGIGNEQFF. CDR3 DNA sequence: TGTGCCAGCAGTCAACAGGGAATCGGGAATGAGCAGTTCTTC.

For this clone: The sample contains more than one DNA sequence encoding this CDR3. The V call is TRBV6-5, the J call TRBJ1-5; perhaps TRBD1 as D (5 bases). The CDR3 has 15 residues. V lost 5 bases to trimming and J lost 7 bases, with 18 bases between them. Germline CDR1 and CDR2: MNHEY and SVGAGI. CDR3 sequence reads: CASSLSSGMSQPQHF. For the CDR3, the DNA is TGTGCCAGCAGTCTTTCTTCAGGGATGAGCCAGCCCCAGCATTTT.

The rearrangement joins TRBV19 to TRBJ1-1; TRBD1 aligns across 9 bases. This CDR3 comprises 16 residues. The trim removed 7 bases at V and 1 base at J, leaving 10 bases unmatched. Germline CDR1 reads LNHDA; CDR2 reads SQIVND (reference sequence). CDR3 sequence: CASTIGTGIENTEAFF. The DNA for the CDR3 is TGTGCCAGTACCATAGGGACAGGGATAGAGAACACTGAAGCTTTCTTT.

The chain carries TRBV27 and TRBJ1-2; D is undetermined. The germline V gene encodes CDR1 MNHEY and CDR2 SMNVEV (reference sequence). The germline V and J ends were trimmed by 3 bases and 8 bases, with 13 bases remaining between them. CDR3 length: 13 amino acids. In DNA, the CDR3 is TGTGCCAGCAGTTTTGTGAATGATGGGGGCTACACCTTC. Its translation is CASSFVNDGGYTF.

V and J are TRBV13 and TRBJ2-3; D may be TRBD2 (5 bases). This CDR3 is 15 amino acids long. Trimming cost V 5 bases and J 5 bases, with 17 bases left between them. Germline lookup yields CDR1 PRHDT and CDR2 FYEKMQ (reference sequence). The CDR3 sequence: CASSPRTGVVDTQYF. The CDR3 coding sequence is TGTGCCAGCAGCCCCCGGACTGGGGTGGTAGATACGCAGTATTTT.